This TCR beta chain appears in the sequencing data of a study of CXCR3-negative and CXCR3-positive naive CD8 T cells. Study-wide results and caveats: Naive CXCR3-positive and CXCR3-negative cells shared similar TRBV-TRBJ usage, unlike memory cells.

The length of the CDR3 is 18 residues. Germline CDR1 is MNHEY and CDR2 is SVGAGI. UMI labels and 5' RACE were used to prepare the TRB cDNA libraries. After re-calling the 5' RACE reads, TCRdb lists one entry per CDR3 protein, DNA absent. The listing contains around 50,000 distinct CDR3 sequences. As regards this clonotype: Its specificity is unknown.

Definition of naive CD8+ T cells rested on a CD45RO-CCR7+CD27+CD95- profile. The origin of this receptor is a human donor in good health. Some clones in this sample may be carry-over from other donors' samples. Material: naive CXCR3- CD8+ T cells from blood. Noted subset: CD45RO-CCR7+CD27+CD95- naive CD8+ T cells lacking CXCR3 (TNR3-). V is TRBV6-5 and J is TRBJ2-2; the TCRdb D gene call, TRBD2, has no DNA to confirm it. The CDR3 sequence is CASSYSKARGFNTGELFF.